Listed here are 30 T cell receptor beta chains from one sample, sequenced in a study of CD8 T cells in Susac syndrome. RNA amounts of about 0.5 to 1 ug underwent reverse transcription with random hexamers. One entry per CDR3 protein results from TCRdb running MiXCR on the immunoSEQ multiplex PCR reads. Found here are about 84,000 distinct CDR3 sequences, around 93% of them singletons; the top ten hold 0.25% to 0.4%. The sample comprised CD8+ T cells from PBMCs. These receptors were collected from a human donor in good health.

The J gene is TRBJ1-3, the V gene TRBV13; 8 positions match TRBD1. V shed 4 bases and J 3 bases; nucleotides not matched to a gene: 5. The V gene's germline CDR1 is PRHDT and CDR2 FYEKMQ (reference sequence). The CDR3 extends over 15 amino acids. CDR3 in DNA: TGTGCCAGCAGCTACCCGACAGGGGATGGAAACACCATATATTTT. This encodes CASSYPTGDGNTIYF. The full variable domain, completed using reference TRBV13 and TRBJ1-3, is AAGVIQSPRHLIKEKRETATLKCYPIPRHDTVYWYQQGPGQDPQFLISFYEKMQSDKGSIPDRFSAQQFSDYHSELNMSSLELGDSALYFCASSYPTGDGNTIYFGEGSWLTVV.

This chain links TRBV23-1 with TRBJ2-4; possibly TRBD2 for D (6 bases). TRBV23-1 is an open reading frame, and its role is uncertain. The CDR3 loop spans 17 amino acids. The V end was cut by 1 base, the J end by 0 bases, with 13 bases between. CDR3 sequence: CASSQYRDCQAKNIQYF. In nucleotides, the CDR3 is TGCGCCAGCAGTCAATATAGGGACTGCCAAGCCAAAAACATTCAGTACTTC.

This clonotype was seen only a few times. V gene TRBV13 combines with J gene TRBJ1-1, with 8 bases aligning to TRBD1. With V trimmed by 1 base and J by 6 bases, 1 base remained unmatched. Per the germline V gene, CDR1 is PRHDT and CDR2 is FYEKMQ (reference sequence). The CDR3 sequence is 13 residues long. The CDR3 loop reads CASSLAGGPEAFF. The DNA for the CDR3 is TGTGCCAGCAGCTTAGCAGGGGGCCCTGAAGCTTTCTTT.

This chain connects TRBV12-3 or TRBV12-4 to TRBJ2-1; unclear D gene. The CDR3 length is 13 residues. V was clipped by 5 bases and J by 6 bases, with 11 bases between them. This chain's CDR3 is CASSLLKGNEQFF. The CDR3 region has the DNA TGTGCCAGCAGTCTCCTTAAGGGCAATGAGCAGTTCTTC.

Only one count was recorded for this clonotype. The chain links TRBV7-9 to TRBJ2-1, with a possible D match to TRBD1 (5 bases). Trimming shortened V by 4 bases and J by 11 bases, and 12 bases separated the two germline ends. Germline CDR1 SEHNR, CDR2 FQNEAQ (reference sequence). The CDR3 totals 12 residues. This CDR3 is CASSWDSDKQFF. In DNA, the CDR3 is TGTGCCAGCAGCTGGGATTCGGACAAGCAGTTCTTC.

This clonotype has just a few counts. The CDR3 is CASSSTPYEQYF. The DNA of the CDR3 is TGTGCCAGCAGTTCCACTCCCTACGAGCAGTACTTC. The chain links TRBV12-3 or TRBV12-4 to TRBJ2-7, with D unresolved. This CDR3 is built from 12 residues. V lost 4 bases and J 2 bases, leaving 6 bases between the germline ends.

The chain uses TRBV15 and TRBJ2-4, with D possibly matching TRBD2 (6 bases). The V gene lost 3 bases and the J gene lost 8 bases, with 14 bases spanning the gap. The V gene's germline CDR1 is LNHNV and CDR2 YYDKDF (reference sequence). The CDR3 totals 14 residues. The CDR3 reads CATSSDFGGHIQYF. CDR3 coding DNA: TGTGCCACCAGCAGTGATTTCGGGGGACACATTCAGTACTTC.

The chain recombines TRBV20-1 with TRBJ2-7; TRBD1 agrees at 9 bases. CDR1 is DFQATT and CDR2 is SNEGSKA in the germline V gene (reference sequence). V shed 3 bases, J shed 7 bases, and the junction held 7 bases outside the gene matches. The CDR3 has 13 amino acids. CDR3 sequence: CSARVDRGREQYF. The CDR3 DNA is TGCAGTGCTAGGGTGGACAGGGGAAGGGAGCAGTACTTC.

The rearrangement uses TRBV5-6 and TRBJ2-5; TRBD2 aligns across 7 bases. Germline-derived CDR1 and CDR2 are SGHDT and YYEEEE. The CDR3 is 17 amino acids. Trimming at V came to 4 bases and at J to 2 bases, leaving 14 bases not matched to a gene. CDR3 nucleotide sequence: TGTGCCAGCAGCGAGGGACCAGCGGGGACCACTCAAGAGACCCAGTACTTC. Its protein is CASSEGPAGTTQETQYF.

The V call is TRBV9, the J call TRBJ2-2; D perhaps matches TRBD2 (6 bases). The CDR3 consists of 15 residues. Germline V CDR1 and CDR2: SGDLS, YYNGEE. The V end was cut by 2 bases, the J end by 0 bases, with 8 bases between. The CDR3 loop is CASSVGTANTGELFF. The DNA of the CDR3 is TGTGCCAGCAGCGTCGGGACTGCGAACACCGGGGAGCTGTTTTTT.

For the CDR3, the DNA is TGTGCCAGCAGCTGGACAGAGCTGAACACTGAAGCTTTCTTT. Translation gives CASSWTELNTEAFF. The chain joins TRBV7-9 to TRBJ1-1; tentative D call: TRBD1 (6 bases). The V gene's germline CDR1 is SEHNR and CDR2 FQNEAQ (reference sequence). The CDR3 runs 14 residues. Trimming left V 4 bases short and J 0 bases short, with 9 bases between.

The rearrangement uses TRBV7-9 and TRBJ1-1, with 7 bases matching TRBD1. Germline assignment: CDR1 SEHNR and CDR2 FQNEAQ (reference sequence). This CDR3 has 12 residues. With V trimmed by 5 bases and J by 7 bases, 4 bases remained unmatched. The CDR3: CASSPGTDEAFF. The DNA of the CDR3 is TGTGCCAGCAGCCCCGGGACAGATGAAGCTTTCTTT.

V and J are TRBV20-1 and TRBJ2-3, with 9 bases identical to TRBD2. V shed 8 bases and J 5 bases; nucleotides not matched to a gene: 8. The CDR3 runs 13 residues. Germline CDR1 DFQATT, CDR2 SNEGSKA (reference sequence). CDR3 coding DNA: TGCAGTCTCCCGGCGGGGGGGCAAGATACGCAGTATTTT. Translated, it gives CSLPAGGQDTQYF.

The gene calls are TRBV5-6 and TRBJ2-7, with a possible D match to TRBD1 (6 bases). Germline V gene data show CDR1 as SGHDT and CDR2 as YYEEEE. The CDR3 extends over 14 amino acids. Trimming cost V 0 bases and J 2 bases, with 9 bases left between them. As DNA, the CDR3 is TGTGCCAGCAGCTTGGCAAGGGACACCTACGAGCAGTACTTC. It encodes CASSLARDTYEQYF. The full variable domain, its missing parts supplied by reference TRBV5-6 and TRBJ2-7, is DAGVTQSPTHLIKTRGQQVTLRCSPKSGHDTVSWYQQALGQGPQFIFQYYEEEERQRGNFPDRFSGHQFPNYSSELNVNALLLGDSALYLCASSLARDTYEQYFGPGTRLTVT.

V is TRBV20-1 and J is TRBJ2-5, with D uncertain. CDR3 length: 11 residues. Trimming removed 6 bases at V and 1 base at J, with 6 bases between. From germline, CDR1 is DFQATT and CDR2 SNEGSKA (reference sequence). CDR3 in DNA: TGCAGTGCCAACACCCAAGAGACCCAGTACTTC. Amino acid sequence: CSANTQETQYF.

This chain links TRBV19 with TRBJ2-7, with D possibly being TRBD2 (5 bases). Trimming took off 11 bases at V and 1 base at J, with 24 bases between the two ends. Germline V gene sequence: CDR1 LNHDA, CDR2 SQIVND (reference sequence). The CDR3 is made up of 16 amino acids. This chain's CDR3 is CAQVRGEVGRSYEQYF. The DNA of the CDR3 is TGTGCCCAAGTTCGGGGTGAAGTGGGCCGTTCCTACGAGCAGTACTTC.

This clonotype was seen more than once but under ten times. The chain couples TRBV11-2 to TRBJ2-7, with 7 bases aligning to TRBD2. With 5 bases clipped from V and 4 bases from J, the junction kept 14 bases outside the gene matches. Germline assignment: CDR1 SGHAT and CDR2 FQNNGV. The CDR3 covers 16 residues. CDR3 DNA sequence: TGTGCCAGCAGCCCAGGGTTCGGGGGGTCTAGATACGAGCAGTACTTC. This codes for CASSPGFGGSRYEQYF.

The chain is built from TRBV16 and TRBJ2-7, with 8 bases lining up with TRBD2. The germline CDR1 and CDR2 sequences are KGHSY and FQNENV. Trimming removed 4 bases from V and 5 bases from J; junction bases left unmatched: 7. This CDR3 comprises 14 residues. As DNA, the CDR3 is TGTGCCAGCAGCCCCCCCGGGAGGGGGGACGAGCAGTACTTC. Translation gives CASSPPGRGDEQYF.

The rearrangement uses TRBV7-9 and TRBJ2-7; D possibly matches TRBD1 or TRBD2 (5 bases each). The V end lost 5 bases, the J end lost 7 bases, and 15 bases lay between the germline ends. The CDR3 runs to 13 residues. Germline lookup yields CDR1 SEHNR and CDR2 FQNEAQ (reference sequence). In DNA form, the CDR3 reads TGTGCCAGCAGCCCAGGGACGGTGGCGGAGCAGTACTTC. Protein: CASSPGTVAEQYF.

V usage is TRBV5-5 and J usage is TRBJ1-5; D gene ambiguous. The germline V gene encodes CDR1 SGHKS and CDR2 YYEKEE (reference sequence). CDR3 size: 15 residues. The V end was cut by 0 bases, the J end by 4 bases, with 11 bases between. The CDR3, as DNA: TGTGCCAGCAGCTTGGAAGGGCTACCAAATCAGCCCCAGCATTTT. Translation gives CASSLEGLPNQPQHF. Complete variable domain (other parts from reference TRBV5-5 and TRBJ1-5): DAGVTQSPTHLIKTRGQQVTLRCSPISGHKSVSWYQQVLGQGPQFIFQYYEKEERGRGNFPDRFSARQFPNYSSELNVNALLLGDSALYLCASSLEGLPNQPQHFGDGTRLSIL.

In nucleotides, the CDR3 is TGTGCCAGCAGTGATCGGGGAACTGGAAACACCATATATTTT. Protein sequence: CASSDRGTGNTIYF. The chain links TRBV25-1 to TRBJ1-3; D gene ambiguous. Trimming removed 3 bases from V and 2 bases from J, with 8 bases in between. This CDR3 contains 14 residues. Germline V lookup: CDR1 MGHDK, CDR2 SYGVNS.

The chain employs TRBV7-8 and TRBJ2-7; possibly TRBD2 for D (6 bases). There are 15 residues in the CDR3. Trimming shortened V by 5 bases and J by 0 bases, and 14 bases separated the two germline ends. CDR1 SGHVS and CDR2 FQNEAQ come from the germline V gene. CDR3 DNA: TGTGCCAGCAGCCCGCGGATGGGGGGCTCCTACGAGCAGTACTTC. As protein: CASSPRMGGSYEQYF.

J is TRBJ2-2 and V is TRBV7-6; TRBD2 aligns across 9 bases. Per the germline V gene, CDR1 is SGHVS and CDR2 is FNYEAQ. This CDR3 contains 16 residues. With V trimmed by 5 bases and J by 3 bases, 7 bases remained unmatched. CDR3 nucleotides: TGTGCCAGCAGCCCAGGGGGACTAGCTTACACCGGGGAGCTGTTTTTT. Translating it yields CASSPGGLAYTGELFF.

The rearrangement joins TRBV27 to TRBJ2-5; D ambiguous. V was cut by 6 bases and J by 0 bases, with 8 bases left in between. Germline CDR1 MNHEY, CDR2 SMNVEV (reference sequence). The CDR3 loop spans 13 amino acids. Here the CDR3 reads CASRSQNQETQYF. In nucleotides, the CDR3 is TGTGCCAGCAGGTCACAAAACCAAGAGACCCAGTACTTC.

This chain joins TRBV29-1 and TRBJ2-2; D may be TRBD1 (6 bases). CDR3 length: 15 amino acids. V lost 7 bases and J lost 8, with 23 bases in between. The V gene's germline CDR1 is SQVTM and CDR2 ANQGSEA. CDR3 DNA sequence: TGCAGCGCCCAAGCAGGTGGGGGCGGAGAAGGGGAGCTGTTTTTT. Amino acid sequence: CSAQAGGGGEGELFF.

The chain carries TRBV27 and TRBJ2-5, with D perhaps TRBD1 or TRBD2 (5 bases each). This CDR3 has 13 residues. V was cut by 10 bases and J by 5 bases, with 17 bases left in between. CDR1 and CDR2 (germline): MNHEY, SMNVEV (reference sequence). This CDR3 is CATRDLGLETQYF. CDR3 in DNA: TGTGCCACCCGGGACCTGGGTCTTGAGACCCAGTACTTC.

J is TRBJ1-2 and V is TRBV2, with a weak D call TRBD1 (5 bases). The V end was cut by 11 bases, the J end by 6 bases, with 13 bases between. Looked up from germline, CDR1 is SNHLY and CDR2 is FYNNEI. This CDR3 has 11 amino acids. The CDR3 DNA is TGTGCCGGGGGAGAAGGAGATGGCTACACCTTC. It yields the protein CAGGEGDGYTF.

The chain couples TRBV9 to TRBJ2-7; D not resolved. The V gene's germline CDR1 is SGDLS and CDR2 YYNGEE. V was trimmed by 0 bases and J by 1 base, leaving 5 bases between them. There are 13 residues in the CDR3. DNA of the CDR3: TGTGCCAGCAGCGTAGAGCCGTCCTACGAGCAGTACTTC. This codes for CASSVEPSYEQYF.

V and J are TRBV7-9 and TRBJ1-1, with 10 bases fitting TRBD1. CDR3 length: 15 amino acids. Germline assignment: CDR1 SEHNR and CDR2 FQNEAQ (reference sequence). J gave up 5 bases and V 9 bases, and 12 bases lay outside the gene matches. The CDR3 here is CASTPTGGAGTEAFF. As DNA, the CDR3 is TGTGCCAGTACCCCGACAGGGGGCGCAGGGACTGAAGCTTTCTTT.

The genes are TRBV7-3 and TRBJ2-6; 11 bases map to TRBD1. This CDR3 has 20 residues. In germline, CDR1 is SGHTA, CDR2 FQGTGA. V lost 2 bases to trimming and J lost 0 bases; unmatched junction nucleotides: 9. The CDR3 spells CASSLLGTGGSNSGANVLTF. For the CDR3, the DNA is TGTGCCAGCAGCTTACTCGGGACAGGGGGGTCAAACTCTGGGGCCAACGTCCTGACTTTC.